This T cell receptor beta chain was sequenced in a study of tumor-infiltrating lymphocytes in primary liver carcinoma. Study details: The study reported T1-T3 N0M0 tumors spanning 4.2 to 10 cm.

The investigators made TCR beta cDNA from approximately 510 ng total RNA, using a constant-region primer. For TCR beta, libraries were produced by three nested multiplex PCR rounds using slightly modified ARM-PCR. Both of the initial two PCR rounds ran for roughly 10 cycles and employed TRBV1-TRBV30 forward primers alongside a C-beta reverse primer. MiXCR, run by TCRdb on the multiplex PCR reads, gives a single entry per CDR3 protein. The sample lists about 190,000 distinct CDR3 sequences, about 82% occurring once. As regards this clonotype: The CDR3 does not end in the conserved phenylalanine or tryptophan, so this is likely a read error.

Germline assignment: CDR1 MNHEY and CDR2 SVGEGT. Trimming took 8 bases from V and 5 from J; bases not matched to a gene: 9. This CDR3 spans 13 amino acids. Taking roughly 20-32 mg of unsorted bulk tissue, the authors co-extracted RNA and DNA. The cohort consisted of patients whose primary liver carcinoma was surgically resected. This TCR derives from a man between 40 and 49 years old with primary liver carcinoma and hepatitis B virus infection. The source material was tumor tissue from primary liver carcinoma. This sequence joins TRBV6-2 or TRBV6-3 and TRBJ2-7, with TRBD1 identical over 7 bases. The DNA of the CDR3 is TGTGCCAGCTTGGACAGGAAGATGGACGAGCAGTACTTG. Protein: CASLDRKMDEQYL.